What follows are 28 T cell receptor beta chains derived from one specimen sequenced in a study of T-cell memory formation after mild COVID-19. MiXCR, applied by TCRdb to the 5' RACE reads, yields one record per CDR3 protein. In the table there are 550,000 to 700,000 distinct CDR3 sequences, 17% of which are singletons. Input material: PBMCs or a T cell subset sorted from them (not recorded which). The source is an adult woman who had mild COVID-19 (a few samples of this study predate the infection). Cell type and time point are not known.

This clonotype was counted a few times. The genes are TRBV21-1 and TRBJ1-1; TRBD1 was called by the table and not checked on the DNA. TRBV21-1 is shown as a pseudogene. The CDR3 sequence is 17 residues long. Here the CDR3 reads CASSKERTGGSETEAFF. CDR3 sequence (DNA): TGTGCCAGCAGCAAAGAGAGGACAGGGGGCTCGGAGACTGAAGCTTTCTTT.

The chain couples TRBV12-3 or TRBV12-4 to TRBJ1-1; D unresolved. The germline V and J ends were trimmed by 3 bases and 1 base, with 12 bases remaining between them. The CDR3 runs 15 residues. The CDR3 nucleotides are TGTGCCAGCAGTTTCAAAGAGCCTTCGAACACTGAAGCTTTCTTT. Its translation: CASSFKEPSNTEAFF.

In its sample, this clonotype was seen many times. The J gene is TRBJ2-1, the V gene TRBV6-1; no firm D call. Germline CDR1 is MNHNS and CDR2 is SASEGT. CDR3 length equals 16 residues. Deletions cut 0 bases from V and 6 bases from J, with 15 bases between. The CDR3 here is CASSEASVAVSNEQFF. The CDR3, as DNA: TGTGCCAGCAGTGAAGCGTCAGTGGCAGTTAGCAATGAGCAGTTCTTC.

The rearrangement links TRBV12-3 or TRBV12-4 to TRBJ1-1, with D maybe TRBD1 (5 bases). The CDR3 covers 17 residues. The V gene lost 6 bases and the J gene lost 7 bases, with 27 bases spanning the gap. The CDR3 protein is CASRSTPGLHVPDEAFF. The CDR3 nucleotides are TGTGCCAGCAGGTCGACCCCGGGACTACACGTCCCGGATGAAGCTTTCTTT.

The chain carries TRBV19 and TRBJ2-7; tentative D call: TRBD1 (6 bases). The ends were cut back, 5 bases at V and 2 bases at J, with 10 bases in the middle. Germline V gene sequence: CDR1 LNHDA, CDR2 SQIVND (reference sequence). The CDR3 loop spans 13 amino acids. The CDR3 DNA is TGTGCCAGTAGTTCCAGGGGAACCTACGAGCAGTACTTC. Encoded protein: CASSSRGTYEQYF.

This clonotype was observed a few times. V usage is TRBV19 and J usage is TRBJ1-2, with D maybe TRBD1 (5 bases). Between the trimmed V and J ends, which lost 4 bases and 3 bases, there was a span of 18 bases. Germline-derived CDR1 and CDR2 are LNHDA and SQIVND (reference sequence). The CDR3 is 16 amino acids. In DNA, the CDR3 is TGTGCCAGTAGTACCAGTGAGGGGTCTTACGACTATGGCTACACCTTC. Translation: CASSTSEGSYDYGYTF.

There are a few counts of this clonotype. V usage is TRBV19 and J usage is TRBJ2-5; 10 bases match TRBD2. J lost 4 bases, V lost 5 bases, and 10 bases had no gene match. Per the germline V gene, CDR1 is LNHDA and CDR2 is SQIVND (reference sequence). The CDR3 loop spans 16 amino acids. CDR3 DNA: TGTGCCAGTAGTTTCTTAGCGGGAGGTCCTGCAGAGACCCAGTACTTC. It encodes CASSFLAGGPAETQYF.

This clonotype turned up a few times. The genes are TRBV7-3 and TRBJ1-1; possible D gene TRBD1, 5 bases. There are 14 residues in the CDR3. Trimming cost V 3 bases and J 3 bases, with 11 bases left between them. In germline, CDR1 is SGHTA, CDR2 FQGTGA. The CDR3 loop reads CASSFLGRDTEAFF. CDR3 DNA: TGTGCCAGCAGCTTTTTGGGGCGGGACACTGAAGCTTTCTTT.

In its sample, this clonotype was seen a few times. The rearrangement links TRBV2 to TRBJ2-7; D gene uncertain. V was clipped by 5 bases and J by 3 bases, with 14 bases between them. The CDR3 spans 14 residues. Per the germline V gene, CDR1 is SNHLY and CDR2 is FYNNEI. The CDR3 loop reads CASSPRAFGYEQYF. CDR3 in DNA: TGTGCCAGCAGTCCTCGGGCCTTCGGCTACGAGCAGTACTTC.

The chain carries TRBV9 and TRBJ1-5, with unresolved D. The CDR3 covers 12 residues. CDR1 and CDR2 (germline): SGDLS, YYNGEE. The germline V and J ends were trimmed by 0 bases and 7 bases, with 5 bases remaining between them. The CDR3 here is CASSVESQPQHF. The CDR3 DNA sequence: TGTGCCAGCAGCGTAGAGAGCCAGCCCCAGCATTTT.

This chain uses TRBV4-1 with TRBJ2-2; D remains unclear. The CDR3 length is 15 residues. Trimming left V 1 base short and J 1 base short, with 7 bases between. Germline V CDR1 and CDR2: MGHRA, YSYEKL. Here the CDR3 DNA reads TGCGCCAGCAGCCAAGGAGACATGAACACCGGGGAGCTGTTTTTT. This sequence encodes CASSQGDMNTGELFF.

This clonotype was detected once. This chain uses TRBV12-3 or TRBV12-4 with TRBJ1-5; D possibly corresponds to TRBD1 (6 bases). V was cut by 5 bases and J by 0 bases, with 11 bases left in between. The CDR3 sequence is 15 residues long. As DNA, the CDR3 is TGTGCCAGCAGTCCAGGGGTCGCTAGCAATCAGCCCCAGCATTTT. This translates into CASSPGVASNQPQHF.

In this sample, this clonotype turned up a few times. This chain links TRBV29-1 with TRBJ2-1, with a possible D match to TRBD1 (6 bases). The ends were cut back, 6 bases at V and 1 base at J, with 13 bases in the middle. CDR3 size: 14 residues. Per the germline V gene, CDR1 is SQVTM and CDR2 is ANQGSEA. This chain's CDR3 is CSVTQGDSYNEQFF. The DNA for the CDR3 is TGCAGCGTGACACAGGGTGATTCCTACAATGAGCAGTTCTTC.

The rearrangement links TRBV7-9 to TRBJ1-1; no clear D. This CDR3 contains 15 residues. The germline V gene has CDR1 SEHNR and CDR2 FQNEAQ (reference sequence). The ends were cut back, 5 bases at V and 4 bases at J, with 17 bases in the middle. CDR3 nucleotides: TGTGCCAGCAGCCCAAAGGGTGGGTCGGCCACTGAAGCTTTCTTT. The encoded protein is CASSPKGGSATEAFF.

The chain joins TRBV20-1 to TRBJ2-1; possibly TRBD1 for D (7 bases). Germline lookup yields CDR1 DFQATT and CDR2 SNEGSKA (reference sequence). Trimming shortened V by 3 bases and J by 2 bases, and 11 bases separated the two germline ends. The CDR3 loop spans 14 amino acids. DNA of the CDR3: TGCAGTGCTAGGGCCAGGGGGGCCTACAATGAGCAGTTCTTC. Translating gives CSARARGAYNEQFF.

This chain uses TRBV4-2 with TRBJ1-3, with unresolved D. CDR3 size: 15 residues. V gave up 0 bases and J gave up 0 bases, with 6 bases separating them. Germline CDR1 LGHNA, CDR2 YNFKEQ. CDR3 loop: CASSQDFLSGNTIYF. The DNA of the CDR3 is TGTGCCAGCAGCCAAGATTTCCTCTCTGGAAACACCATATATTTT.

This clonotype was seen a handful of times. The chain links TRBV7-9 to TRBJ2-5, with no clear D. V was trimmed by 1 base and J by 5 bases, leaving 8 bases between them. The CDR3 is 13 amino acids. Germline CDR1 reads SEHNR; CDR2 reads FQNEAQ (reference sequence). In DNA, the CDR3 is TGTGCCAGCAGCTTAGTTTTGGGGGAGACCCAGTACTTC. It translates to CASSLVLGETQYF.

The chain joins TRBV19 to TRBJ2-7; D not certain. The CDR3 extends over 14 amino acids. Germline CDR1 is LNHDA and CDR2 is SQIVND (reference sequence). The V end was cut by 4 bases, the J end by 5 bases, with 15 bases between. The CDR3 coding sequence is TGTGCCAGTAGTACCCAACCCAACAGCCACGAGCAGTACTTC. Amino acids: CASSTQPNSHEQYF.

This clonotype occurred a few times. The chain combines TRBV5-1 with TRBJ1-3; no clear D gene. The length of the CDR3 is 15 residues. The V end was cut by 0 bases, the J end by 0 bases, with 7 bases between. CDR1 SGHRS and CDR2 YFSETQ come from the germline V gene. The CDR3 loop is CASSLVPASGNTIYF. CDR3 DNA sequence: TGCGCCAGCAGCTTGGTACCGGCCTCTGGAAACACCATATATTTT.

This chain links TRBV27 with TRBJ2-7, with D perhaps TRBD2 (7 bases). This CDR3 is 15 amino acids long. Trimming removed 2 bases at V and 3 bases at J, with 14 bases between. Germline loops: CDR1 MNHEY, CDR2 SMNVEV (reference sequence). The CDR3 coding sequence is TGTGCCAGCAGTTTAGGGGGGGGGCCCGACTACGAGCAGTACTTC. Amino acid sequence: CASSLGGGPDYEQYF.

This clonotype has more than one count but fewer than ten. The J gene is TRBJ1-4, the V gene TRBV7-8, with TRBD1 as a possible D gene (6 bases). The germline gives CDR1 SGHVS, CDR2 FQNEAQ. Trimming took off 3 bases at V and 16 bases at J, with 18 bases between the two ends. The CDR3 is 13 amino acids. The CDR3 sequence is CASSFAPGQPGFF. The CDR3 nucleotides read TGTGCCAGCAGCTTCGCCCCCGGACAGCCGGGGTTTTTT.

The chain couples TRBV4-1 to TRBJ2-1; 8 positions agree with TRBD2. The ends lost 0 bases at V and 4 bases at J; junction bases unmatched: 5. CDR3 length: 16 amino acids. CDR1 MGHRA and CDR2 YSYEKL come from the germline V gene. DNA for the CDR3: TGCGCCAGCAGCCAAGAACCAGCGGGGGATTACAATGAGCAGTTCTTC. Protein product: CASSQEPAGDYNEQFF.

The V gene is TRBV12-3 or TRBV12-4, the J gene TRBJ1-1, with TRBD1 as a possible D gene (6 bases). V shed 3 bases and J shed 1 base, with 18 bases lying between them. This CDR3 contains 17 residues. The CDR3 bases are TGTGCCAGCAGTTTCCCCACCAAGGGGGTAGGGAACACTGAAGCTTTCTTT. It is translated as CASSFPTKGVGNTEAFF.

The genes are TRBV24-1 and TRBJ2-1; the D call may be TRBD1 or TRBD2 (5 bases each). Trimming left V 8 bases short and J 9 bases short, with 10 bases between. Germline V CDR1 and CDR2: KGHDR, SFDVKD. This CDR3 contains 11 residues. CDR3 sequence: CATTRGTEQFF. The CDR3 region has the DNA TGTGCCACCACGAGGGGTACTGAGCAGTTCTTC.

The chain uses TRBV19 and TRBJ2-7, with TRBD2 identical over 10 bases. The V gene end was trimmed by 1 base and the J gene end by 5 bases; junction bases not matched to a gene: 5. Germline V CDR1 and CDR2: LNHDA, SQIVND (reference sequence). The CDR3 consists of 15 residues. CDR3 region: CASSIVASGSNEQYF. In nucleotides, the CDR3 is TGTGCCAGTAGTATAGTGGCTAGCGGGAGTAACGAGCAGTACTTC.

This clonotype was found a few times. The chain combines TRBV5-1 with TRBJ2-2, with a possible D match to TRBD1 (5 bases). Germline values: CDR1 SGHRS, CDR2 YFSETQ. The CDR3 totals 14 residues. V dropped 4 bases and J dropped 2 bases, with 9 bases sitting between them. For the CDR3, the DNA is TGCGCCAGCAGCATGGACACAAACACCGGGGAGCTGTTTTTT. Amino acids: CASSMDTNTGELFF. Based on the CDR3 plus reference TRBV5-1 and TRBJ2-2, the full variable domain is KAGVTQTPRYLIKTRGQQVTLSCSPISGHRSVSWYQQTPGQGLQFLFEYFSETQRNKGNFPGRFSGRQFSNSRSEMNVSTLELGDSALYLCASSMDTNTGELFFGEGSRLTVL.

The chain is built from TRBV10-3 and TRBJ1-5; the D is unclear. There are 13 residues in the CDR3. Germline loops: CDR1 ENHRY, CDR2 SYGVKD. Deletions cut 7 bases from V and 1 base from J, with 8 bases between. As DNA, the CDR3 is TGTGCCATCAAGCCGTCGAGCAATCAGCCCCAGCATTTT. Its translation is CAIKPSSNQPQHF.

The table lists this clonotype with a few counts. This chain uses TRBV30 with TRBJ1-1; D unresolved. The CDR3 is 13 residues long. Trimming removed 3 bases at V and 0 bases at J, with 8 bases between. Per the germline V gene, CDR1 is GTSNPN and CDR2 is SVGIG (reference sequence). The CDR3 protein is CAWRRSMNTEAFF. The CDR3 nucleotides read TGTGCCTGGAGGAGAAGTATGAACACTGAAGCTTTCTTT.